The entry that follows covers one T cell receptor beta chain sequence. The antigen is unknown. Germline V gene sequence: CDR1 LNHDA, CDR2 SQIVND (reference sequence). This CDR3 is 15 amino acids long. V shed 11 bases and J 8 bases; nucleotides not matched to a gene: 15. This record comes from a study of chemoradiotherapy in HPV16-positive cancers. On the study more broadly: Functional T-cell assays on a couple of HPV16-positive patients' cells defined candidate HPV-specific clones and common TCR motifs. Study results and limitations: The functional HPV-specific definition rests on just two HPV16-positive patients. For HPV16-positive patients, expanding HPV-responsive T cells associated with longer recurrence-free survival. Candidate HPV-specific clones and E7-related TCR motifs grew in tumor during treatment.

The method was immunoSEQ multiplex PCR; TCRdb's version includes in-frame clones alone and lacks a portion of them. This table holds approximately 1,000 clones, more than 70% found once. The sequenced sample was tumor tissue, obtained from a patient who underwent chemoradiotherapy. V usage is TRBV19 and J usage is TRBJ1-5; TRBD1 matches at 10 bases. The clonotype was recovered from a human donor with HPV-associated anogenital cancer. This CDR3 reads CAVGRGTGVSEPQHF. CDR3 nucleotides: TGTGCCGTAGGGAGGGGGACAGGGGTTTCTGAGCCCCAGCATTTT.